This paragraph covers one T cell receptor beta chain sequence. Other nucleotide sequences in the sample specify the same CDR3. These data originate in a study of control samples from healthy donors and cancer patients. Only in-frame clones appear in the TCRdb table, and some are missing; sequencing was by immunoSEQ multiplex PCR. Among fewer than 95,000 clones listed, roughly 89% were seen once. The CDR3 has 13 residues. V lost 3 bases, J lost 1 base, and 6 bases lay in between. The TCR sequence derives from a man aged 25-40 years in good health. The chain joins TRBV12-3 or TRBV12-4 to TRBJ1-1, with D tentatively TRBD1 (5 bases). The specimen sequenced was blood. CDR3 sequence reads: CASSFGGNTEAFF. For the CDR3, the DNA is TGTGCCAGCAGTTTTGGGGGGAACACTGAAGCTTTCTTT.